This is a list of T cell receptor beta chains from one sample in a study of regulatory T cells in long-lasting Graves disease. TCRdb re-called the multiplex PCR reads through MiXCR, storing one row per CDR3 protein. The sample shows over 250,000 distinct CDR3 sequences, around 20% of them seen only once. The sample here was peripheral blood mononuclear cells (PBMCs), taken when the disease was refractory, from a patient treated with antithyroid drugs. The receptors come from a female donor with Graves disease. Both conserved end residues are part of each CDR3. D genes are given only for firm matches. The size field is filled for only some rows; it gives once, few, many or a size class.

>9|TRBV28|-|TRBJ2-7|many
CAVSYEQYF
TGTGCCGTATCCTACGAGCAGTACTTC
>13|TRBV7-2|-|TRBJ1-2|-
CASSLWAGDGYTF
TGTGCCAGCAGCTTATGGGCAGGGGATGGCTACACCTTC
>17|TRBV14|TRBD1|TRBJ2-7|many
CASSQDQWTGGSYEQYF
TGTGCCAGCAGCCAAGATCAGTGGACAGGGGGCTCCTACGAGCAGTACTTC
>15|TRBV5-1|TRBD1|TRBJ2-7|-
CASSEGTGGLDEQYF
TGCGCCAGCAGCGAAGGGACAGGGGGGTTAGACGAGCAGTACTTC
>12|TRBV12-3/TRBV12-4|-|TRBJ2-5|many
CASSLRQETQYF
TGTGCCAGCAGTTTACGTCAAGAGACCCAGTACTTC
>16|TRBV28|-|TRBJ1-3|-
CASSLPLQAAGNTIYF
TGTGCCAGCAGTTTACCTTTACAGGCTGCTGGAAACACCATATATTTT
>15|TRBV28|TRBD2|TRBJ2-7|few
CASSARGGEAYEQYF
TGTGCCAGCAGTGCGAGGGGAGGGGAGGCCTACGAGCAGTACTTC
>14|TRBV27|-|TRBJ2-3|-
CASSLSKHTDTQYF
TGTGCCAGCAGTTTATCCAAGCATACAGATACGCAGTATTTT
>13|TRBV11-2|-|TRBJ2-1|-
CASKVGSYNEQFF
TGTGCCAGCAAGGTGGGATCCTACAATGAGCAGTTCTTC
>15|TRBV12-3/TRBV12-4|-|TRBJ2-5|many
CASNRGAGAEETQYF
TGTGCCAGCAACCGGGGGGCGGGAGCGGAGGAGACCCAGTACTTC
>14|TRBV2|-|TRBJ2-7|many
CASSGTLFVDEQYF
TGTGCCAGCAGCGGGACACTGTTCGTGGACGAGCAGTACTTC
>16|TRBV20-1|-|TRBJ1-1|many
CSARDKQGYGNTEAFF
TGCAGTGCAAGAGACAAACAGGGTTATGGGAACACTGAAGCTTTCTTT
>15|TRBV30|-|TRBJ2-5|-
CAWSGWDFGPETQYF
TGTGCCTGGAGTGGGTGGGACTTTGGACCGGAGACCCAGTACTTC
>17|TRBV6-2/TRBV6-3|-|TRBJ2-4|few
CASYGPAANLAKNIQYF
TGTGCCAGCTACGGTCCGGCAGCCAATCTAGCCAAAAACATTCAGTACTTC
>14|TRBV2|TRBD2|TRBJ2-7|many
CATSGLARLYEQYF
TGTGCCACCTCGGGACTAGCGAGACTCTACGAGCAGTACTTC
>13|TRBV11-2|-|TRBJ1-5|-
CASSLDLSQPQHF
TGTGCCAGCAGCTTAGATCTGAGTCAGCCCCAGCATTTT
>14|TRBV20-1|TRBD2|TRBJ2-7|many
CSASPSGRPHEQYF
TGCAGTGCTAGCCCTAGCGGGAGGCCCCACGAGCAGTACTTC
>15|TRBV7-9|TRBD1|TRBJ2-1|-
CASSPVGQGANEQFF
TGTGCCAGCAGCCCTGTGGGACAGGGGGCCAATGAGCAGTTCTTC
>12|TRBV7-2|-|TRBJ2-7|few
CASSQRPHEQYF
TGTGCCAGCAGCCAGCGACCCCACGAGCAGTACTTC
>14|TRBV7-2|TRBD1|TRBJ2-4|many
CASSAYRDRGIQYF
TGTGCCAGCAGCGCATACCGGGACAGGGGCATTCAGTACTTC
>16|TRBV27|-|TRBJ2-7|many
CASRVSGTWSSYEQYF
TGTGCCAGCAGGGTTTCCGGGACATGGAGCTCCTACGAGCAGTACTTC
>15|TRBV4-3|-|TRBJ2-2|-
CASSQDSHLTGELFF
TGCGCCAGCAGCCAAGATTCACACCTTACCGGGGAGCTGTTTTTT
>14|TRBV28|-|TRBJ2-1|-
CASSSDHSYNEQFF
TGTGCCAGCAGTTCAGACCACTCCTACAATGAGCAGTTCTTC
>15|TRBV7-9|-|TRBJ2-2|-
CASSLDSLNTGELLF
TGTGCCAGCAGCTTAGACAGTCTGAACACCGGGGAGCTGCTTTTT
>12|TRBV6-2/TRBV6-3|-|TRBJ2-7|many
CASSPGQSEQYF
TGTGCCAGCAGCCCTGGACAGTCCGAGCAGTACTTC
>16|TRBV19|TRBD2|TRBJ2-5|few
CASSILLAGVGETQYF
TGTGCCAGTAGTATCCTTCTTGCGGGAGTAGGGGAGACCCAGTACTTC
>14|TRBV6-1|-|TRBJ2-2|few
CASSEIRYTGELFF
TGTGCCAGCAGTGAAATCCGGTACACCGGGGAGCTGTTTTTT
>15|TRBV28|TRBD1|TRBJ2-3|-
CASSLRGGSEDTQYF
TGTGCCAGCAGTTTGCGAGGGGGCTCGGAAGATACGCAGTATTTT
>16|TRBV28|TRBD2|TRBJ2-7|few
CASSYPGLAGSYEQYF
TGTGCCAGCAGCTACCCGGGACTAGCGGGATCCTACGAGCAGTACTTC
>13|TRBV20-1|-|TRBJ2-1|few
CSARVGTINEQFF
TGCAGTGCTAGAGTCGGGACGATCAATGAGCAGTTCTTC
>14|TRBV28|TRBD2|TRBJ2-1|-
CASSLGEGWGEQFF
TGTGCCAGCAGTTTGGGGGAGGGATGGGGTGAGCAGTTCTTC
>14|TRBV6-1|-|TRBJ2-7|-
CASRARQMSYEQYF
TGTGCCAGCAGGGCGAGACAGATGTCCTACGAGCAGTACTTC
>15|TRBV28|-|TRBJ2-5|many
CASSLISTGPETQYF
TGTGCCAGCAGTTTAATTTCTACAGGGCCAGAGACCCAGTACTTC
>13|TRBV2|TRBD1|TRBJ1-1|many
CARTGTGDTEAFF
TGTGCCAGAACCGGGACAGGGGACACTGAAGCTTTCTTT
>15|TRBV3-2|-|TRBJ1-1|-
CASSQEGWGASEAFF
TGTGCCAGCAGCCAAGAAGGTTGGGGGGCGTCTGAAGCTTTCTTT
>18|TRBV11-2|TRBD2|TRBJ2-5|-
CASSLEEPAGGFQETQYF
TGTGCCAGCAGCTTAGAGGAACCAGCGGGAGGGTTCCAAGAGACCCAGTACTTC
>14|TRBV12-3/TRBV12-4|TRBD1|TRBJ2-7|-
CASSLYGTGVVQYF
TGTGCCAGCAGTTTATACGGGACAGGGGTCGTGCAGTACTTC
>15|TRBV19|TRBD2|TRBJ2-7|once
CASSMTSGRTYEQYF
TGTGCCAGTAGTATGACTAGCGGGAGAACCTACGAGCAGTACTTC